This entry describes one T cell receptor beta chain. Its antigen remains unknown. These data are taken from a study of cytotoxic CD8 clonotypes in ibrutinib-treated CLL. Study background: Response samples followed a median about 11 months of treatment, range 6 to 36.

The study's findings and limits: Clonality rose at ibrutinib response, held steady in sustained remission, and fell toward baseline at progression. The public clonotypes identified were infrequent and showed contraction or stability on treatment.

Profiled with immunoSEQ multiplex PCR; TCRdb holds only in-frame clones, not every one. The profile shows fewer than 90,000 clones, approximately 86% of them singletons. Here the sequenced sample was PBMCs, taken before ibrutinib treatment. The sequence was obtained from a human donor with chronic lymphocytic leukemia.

The CDR3 bases are TGTGCCAGCAGCTTGTCCAGCTACAATGAGCAGTTCTTC. It encodes CASSLSSYNEQFF. The V and J genes are TRBV5-6 and TRBJ2-1, with D uncertain. Germline CDR1 reads SGHDT; CDR2 reads YYEEEE. The CDR3 length is 13 residues. Trimming took 1 base from V and 3 from J, leaving 5 bases between them. The full variable domain, rest sourced from reference TRBV5-6 and TRBJ2-1, is DAGVTQSPTHLIKTRGQQVTLRCSPKSGHDTVSWYQQALGQGPQFIFQYYEEEERQRGNFPDRFSGHQFPNYSSELNVNALLLGDSALYLCASSLSSYNEQFFGPGTRLTVL.